These 14 T cell receptor beta chains were all obtained from the same sample, sequenced in a study of T-cell reconstitution after alpha-beta-depleted transplantation in children. Study results and limitations: At the one-year point after transplant, T-cell counts and TCRbeta diversity were found to come mostly from T cells that had been newly produced.

Unique molecular identifiers were incorporated during preparation of the TCRbeta library. TCRdb independently ran MiXCR on the PCR reads; one entry per CDR3 protein. The data contain about 300,000 distinct CDR3 sequences, 7.5% to 9% of them singletons. These receptors are not linked to any known antigen. This specimen consisted of peripheral blood, obtained 360 days after TCRalphabeta/CD19-depleted stem cell transplant. These receptors came from a female patient aged 2-9 years who had a stem cell transplant for Fanconi anemia, so the T cells may come from the graft donor.

The table lists this clonotype with a few counts. The J gene is TRBJ2-7, the V gene TRBV20-1; D uncertain. CDR3 length: 11 residues. V was pared by 3 bases and J by 4 bases, with 7 bases between. Germline V lookup: CDR1 DFQATT, CDR2 SNEGSKA (reference sequence). DNA of the CDR3: TGCAGTGCTAGGATATCATACGAGCAGTACTTC. Its protein is CSARISYEQYF.

In DNA, the CDR3 is TGCGCCAGCAGCCGCCAAGGGCGTCAGCACCCGAGCTCTGGAAACACCATATATTTT. It translates to CASSRQGRQHPSSGNTIYF. This chain connects TRBV4-1 to TRBJ1-3; D call uncertain. This CDR3 has 19 residues. Germline assignment: CDR1 MGHRA and CDR2 YSYEKL. With 4 bases removed from V and 0 bases from J, the gap between germline ends came to 22 bases.

This clonotype was seen repeatedly, ten times or more. V usage is TRBV10-3 and J usage is TRBJ2-3; 14 nucleotides align to TRBD2. The germline V gene has CDR1 ENHRY and CDR2 SYGVKD. This CDR3 has 18 amino acids. V lost 2 bases and J lost 6; bases outside the gene matches: 10. CDR3 DNA: TGTGCCATCAGTGAGGAAGGACTAGCGGGAGGCAGAGGGGATACGCAGTATTTT. Amino acids: CAISEEGLAGGRGDTQYF.

J is TRBJ1-6 and V is TRBV5-1, with D possibly TRBD1 on 6 matching bases. The CDR3 runs to 16 residues. Germline V gives CDR1 SGHRS, CDR2 YFSETQ. The V gene lost 0 bases and the J gene lost 8 bases, with 15 bases spanning the gap. The CDR3 sequence: CASSLVGQSYYSPLHF. In nucleotides, the CDR3 is TGCGCCAGCAGCTTGGTTGGACAGAGTTACTATTCACCCCTCCACTTT.

This clonotype appeared a few times. The V gene is TRBV5-1, the J gene TRBJ2-1; 9 bases agree with TRBD2. The CDR3 spans 16 residues. Per germline, CDR1 SGHRS and CDR2 YFSETQ. The junction had 9 bases not matched to a gene; V was cut back by 4 bases and J by 4 bases. Here the CDR3 reads CASSPRTSETYNEQFF. The CDR3 bases are TGCGCCAGCAGCCCTCGGACTAGCGAGACATACAATGAGCAGTTCTTC.

This clonotype appeared many times. The rearrangement uses TRBV4-2 and TRBJ1-5; D gene ambiguous. The germline V and J ends were trimmed by 0 bases and 5 bases, with 5 bases remaining between them. The CDR3 runs 13 residues. The germline V gene encodes CDR1 LGHNA and CDR2 YNFKEQ. In nucleotides, the CDR3 is TGTGCCAGCAGCCAAGAATCCTATCAGCCCCAGCATTTT. Protein sequence: CASSQESYQPQHF.

This clonotype was counted ten times or more. V usage is TRBV20-1 and J usage is TRBJ2-7; maybe TRBD2 (6 bases). The CDR3 contains 13 residues. Germline V gene lookup returns CDR1 DFQATT and CDR2 SNEGSKA (reference sequence). Trimming removed 5 bases from V and 1 base from J, with 12 bases in between. CDR3 amino acids: CSAAQTSSYEQYF. The DNA of the CDR3 is TGCAGTGCTGCCCAGACTAGTTCCTACGAGCAGTACTTC.

The chain employs TRBV6-5 and TRBJ1-6; D unresolved. This CDR3 is built from 15 residues. The V gene lost 0 bases and the J gene lost 10 bases, with 13 bases spanning the gap. The germline CDR1 and CDR2 sequences are MNHEY and SVGAGI. The CDR3 loop reads CASSYSTDLGSPLHF. Here the CDR3 DNA reads TGTGCCAGCAGTTACTCTACCGACCTGGGGTCACCCCTCCACTTT.

This clonotype was seen ten or more times. This sequence joins TRBV29-1 and TRBJ2-7, with 9 positions matching TRBD2. V trimming: 7 bases; J trimming: 3 bases; junction bases outside the gene matches: 7. Germline CDR1 and CDR2: SQVTM and ANQGSEA. CDR3 size: 13 residues. This CDR3 reads CSARSGGGYEQYF. In DNA, the CDR3 is TGCAGCGCCCGTAGCGGGGGAGGCTACGAGCAGTACTTC.

This clonotype appeared many times. The V and J genes are TRBV9 and TRBJ2-3, with D possibly being TRBD2 (6 bases). This CDR3 is built from 14 residues. Germline V lookup: CDR1 SGDLS, CDR2 YYNGEE. V was pared by 1 base and J by 1 base, with 7 bases between. In DNA form, the CDR3 reads TGTGCCAGCAGCGTACGCGGGGGCACAGATACGCAGTATTTT. As protein: CASSVRGGTDTQYF.

The rearrangement links TRBV5-6 to TRBJ2-7; either TRBD1 or TRBD2 may supply D (6 bases each). This CDR3 spans 13 amino acids. Germline V gene sequence: CDR1 SGHDT, CDR2 YYEEEE. Trimming took off 1 base at V and 7 bases at J, with 12 bases between the two ends. The CDR3 nucleotides read TGTGCCAGCAGCTTGTGGGGGGCGGGGGAGCAGTACTTC. This gives the protein CASSLWGAGEQYF. The whole variable domain, remainder taken from reference TRBV5-6 and TRBJ2-7, is DAGVTQSPTHLIKTRGQQVTLRCSPKSGHDTVSWYQQALGQGPQFIFQYYEEEERQRGNFPDRFSGHQFPNYSSELNVNALLLGDSALYLCASSLWGAGEQYFGPGTRLTVT.

This clonotype turned up a few times. The chain uses TRBV7-8 and TRBJ2-3, with 7 bases fitting TRBD1. The ends lost 4 bases at V and 5 bases at J; junction bases unmatched: 9. The CDR3 length is 15 residues. Per the germline V gene, CDR1 is SGHVS and CDR2 is FQNEAQ. The CDR3, as DNA: TGTGCCAGCAGCTCCAACCTCGGGACAGTAGATACGCAGTATTTT. It encodes CASSSNLGTVDTQYF.

In this sample, this clonotype turned up a few times. V gene TRBV25-1 combines with J gene TRBJ2-5; 10 nucleotides match TRBD1. The CDR3 runs 15 residues. V shed 7 bases, J shed 5 bases, and the junction held 10 bases outside the gene matches. Germline-derived CDR1 and CDR2 are MGHDK and SYGVNS. DNA for the CDR3: TGTGCCAGCACCTCCTCCCGGACAGGGGGGGAGACCCAGTACTTC. Amino acid sequence: CASTSSRTGGETQYF.

This clonotype was seen many times. The chain combines TRBV5-1 with TRBJ2-1; D assignment may be TRBD1 or TRBD2 (6 bases each). The ends were cut back, 0 bases at V and 0 bases at J, with 10 bases in the middle. CDR1 is SGHRS and CDR2 is YFSETQ in the germline V gene. This CDR3 has 16 amino acids. Here the CDR3 reads CASSLEWGASYNEQFF. The CDR3 bases are TGCGCCAGCAGCTTGGAGTGGGGGGCCTCCTACAATGAGCAGTTCTTC.